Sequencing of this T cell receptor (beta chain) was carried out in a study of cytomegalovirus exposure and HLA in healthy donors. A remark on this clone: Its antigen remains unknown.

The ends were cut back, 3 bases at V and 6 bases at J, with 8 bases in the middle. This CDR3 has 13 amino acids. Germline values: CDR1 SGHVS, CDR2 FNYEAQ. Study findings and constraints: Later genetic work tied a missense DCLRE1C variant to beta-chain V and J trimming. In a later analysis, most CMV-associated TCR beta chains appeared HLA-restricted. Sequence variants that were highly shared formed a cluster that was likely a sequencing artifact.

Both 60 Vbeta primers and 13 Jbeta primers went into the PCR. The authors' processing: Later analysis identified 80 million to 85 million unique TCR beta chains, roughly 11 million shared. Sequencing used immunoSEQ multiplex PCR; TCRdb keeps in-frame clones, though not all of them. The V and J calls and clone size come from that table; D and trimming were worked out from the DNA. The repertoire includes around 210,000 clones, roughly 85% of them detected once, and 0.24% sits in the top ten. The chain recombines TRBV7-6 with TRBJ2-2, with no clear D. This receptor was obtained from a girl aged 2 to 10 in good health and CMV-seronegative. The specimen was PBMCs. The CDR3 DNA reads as TGTGCCAGCAGCTTCCCACTGGCCGGGGAGCTGTTTTTT. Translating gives CASSFPLAGELFF.